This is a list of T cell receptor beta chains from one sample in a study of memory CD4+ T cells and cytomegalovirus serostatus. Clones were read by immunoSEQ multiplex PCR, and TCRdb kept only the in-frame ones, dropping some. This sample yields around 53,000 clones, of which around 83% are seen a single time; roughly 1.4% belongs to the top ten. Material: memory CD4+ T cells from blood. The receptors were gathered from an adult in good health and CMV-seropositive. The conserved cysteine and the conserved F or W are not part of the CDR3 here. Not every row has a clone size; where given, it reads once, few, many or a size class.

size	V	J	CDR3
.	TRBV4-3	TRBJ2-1	ASSQDRGGLNEQF
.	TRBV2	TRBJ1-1	ASSRQGAIVGTEAF
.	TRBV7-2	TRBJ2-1	ASSLDLRERPF
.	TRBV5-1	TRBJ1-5	ASSLGGANQPQH
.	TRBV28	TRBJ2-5	ASGPPQARETQY
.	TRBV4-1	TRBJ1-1	ASCSPTANTEAF
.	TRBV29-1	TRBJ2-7	SVGALGGYEQY
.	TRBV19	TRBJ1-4	ASSIARTGGSEKLF
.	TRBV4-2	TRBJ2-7	ASSQDHSLAAYEQY
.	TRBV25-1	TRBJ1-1	ASSPPHRSTEAF
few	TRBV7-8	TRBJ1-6	ASSEDRGNSPLH
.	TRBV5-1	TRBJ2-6	ASSLILSGANVLT
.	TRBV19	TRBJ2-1	ASSIVKRAGRTSGWGEQF
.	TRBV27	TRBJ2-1	ASLGREASSYNEQF
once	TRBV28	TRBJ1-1	ASSTPDRNTEAF
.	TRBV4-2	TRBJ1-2	ASSLRNYGYT
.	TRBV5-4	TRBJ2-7	ASSSGQGDFYEQY
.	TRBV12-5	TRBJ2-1	ASGLSTGLAGAGEQF
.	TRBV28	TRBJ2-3	ASSFGGSQDTQY
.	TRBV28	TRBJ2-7	ASSRGTGTGQRYEQY
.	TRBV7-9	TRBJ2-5	ASSRKETQY
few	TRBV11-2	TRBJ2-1	ASSLGSGKGSYNEQF
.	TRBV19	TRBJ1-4	ASSQNAVGGVGEKLF
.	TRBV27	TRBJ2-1	ASSSTGEQF
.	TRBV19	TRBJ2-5	ASSSRGSGGRETQY
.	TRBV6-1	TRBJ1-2	ASSEPGAAGYT
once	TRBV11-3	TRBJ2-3	ASSGPTDTQY
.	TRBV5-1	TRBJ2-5	ASSLASRKETQY
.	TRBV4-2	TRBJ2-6	ASSQDAEVGTDFSGANVLT
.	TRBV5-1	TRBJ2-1	ASREGQGTYNEQF
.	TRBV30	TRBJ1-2	AWRDRGYGYT
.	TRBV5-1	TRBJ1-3	ASSPGGTGNTIY
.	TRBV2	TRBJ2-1	ASMGLAGGLSSYNEQF
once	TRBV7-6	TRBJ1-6	ASTPRQGNSPLH
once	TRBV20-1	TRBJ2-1	SGETFNEQF
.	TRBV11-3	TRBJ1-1	ASSLIGSTEAF
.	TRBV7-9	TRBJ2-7	ASSLGTSGTGSYEQY
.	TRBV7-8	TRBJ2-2	ASSSPWGRSNTGELF
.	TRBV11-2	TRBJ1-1	ASSSGQNTEAF
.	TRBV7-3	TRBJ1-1	ASSPEGGNTEAF
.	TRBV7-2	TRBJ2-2	ASSLGPSAINTGELF
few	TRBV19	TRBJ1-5	ASSMIRMVRDQPQH
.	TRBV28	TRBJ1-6	ASSSPSEGRDSPLH
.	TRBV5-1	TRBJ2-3	ASSYDGTDTQY
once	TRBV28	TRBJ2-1	ASRSLGTGNNEQF
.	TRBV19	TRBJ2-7	ASSPRTGSYEQY
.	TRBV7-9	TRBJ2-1	ASSLLGWDRGYNEQF
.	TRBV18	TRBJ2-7	ASSPATEYEQY
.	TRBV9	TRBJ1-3	ASSVAETSSGNTIY
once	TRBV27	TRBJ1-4	ASSPSGTVRAKLF
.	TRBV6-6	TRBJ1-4	ASSLFQGEKLF
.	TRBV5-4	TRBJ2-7	ASSLGSRGLEQY
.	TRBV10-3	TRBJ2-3	AIRHSGSTDTQY
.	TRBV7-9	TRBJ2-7	ASSTQTGWGSYEQY
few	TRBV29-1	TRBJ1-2	SVGGDYGYT
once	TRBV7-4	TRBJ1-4	ASSLAEGGPLAKLF
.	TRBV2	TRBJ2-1	ASSGYNEQF
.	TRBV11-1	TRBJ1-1	ASSLFTEAF
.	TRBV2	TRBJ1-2	ASSVGQGSNYGYT